Reported below is one TCR beta chain. Its antigen remains unidentified. The entry originates in a study of persistence of HIV-infected CD4 T cells. Sequencing used immunoSEQ version 4 in survey mode. The table came from immunoSEQ multiplex PCR; TCRdb's copy has only in-frame clones and leaves some out. In the table there are about 36,000 clones, approximately 85% of which are singletons. Germline loops: CDR1 MNHNS, CDR2 SASEGT. The CDR3 spans 14 residues. V lost 6 bases and J lost 1, with 12 bases in between. The stimulus was an HIV-1 Gag 15-mer peptide pool, about 1 ug/peptide/mL. CD40L/CD69 double-negative CD45RO-high memory CD4+ T cells were collected. Study-level points and caveats: Antigen-responding cells were enriched for degenerate expanded CDR3beta sequences. CMV- and Gag-responding cells had lower TCRbeta richness than CD3/CD28-responding cells.

The J gene is TRBJ1-1, the V gene TRBV6-1, with D possibly being TRBD1 (5 bases). Specimen: cultured CD4+ T cells from PBMCs, collected from a patient who received antiretroviral therapy. This clonotype originated in an adult with HIV. The donor label of this sample is uncertain. The CDR3 bases are TGTGCCAGCAGCGCTTCTCAGGGGAACACTGAAGCTTTCTTT. As protein: CASSASQGNTEAFF.